The 7 T cell receptor beta chains reported below all come from one sample, sequenced in a study of identical twins. TCRdb re-derived calls from the 5' RACE reads in MiXCR, one entry per CDR3 protein. The sample contains approximately 260,000 distinct CDR3 sequences, over 12% of which appear only once. The source material was memory (CD45RO+) T cells sorted from blood. These receptors were collected from a woman aged 18 to 35 in good health.

This clonotype was observed a handful of times. The V gene is TRBV5-5, the J gene TRBJ2-2; weak D call: TRBD1 (5 bases). The germline V gene has CDR1 SGHKS and CDR2 YYEKEE (reference sequence). CDR3 length: 18 residues. Trimming cost V 1 base and J 0 bases, with 16 bases left between them. The CDR3 sequence: CASSLRALTEANTGELFF. CDR3 nucleotides: TGTGCCAGCAGCTTGCGAGCCTTGACAGAAGCGAACACCGGGGAGCTGTTTTTT.

In this sample, this clonotype turned up a few times. The rearrangement uses TRBV7-6 and TRBJ1-1; possible D gene TRBD1, 6 bases. Germline V lookup: CDR1 SGHVS, CDR2 FNYEAQ. CDR3 length equals 15 residues. Trimming pared 5 bases from V and 7 bases from J, leaving 20 bases between. The CDR3 nucleotides read TGTGCCAGCAGCCGGTTGTTGGGCAGGGGTTTTGAAGCTTTCTTT. Translating gives CASSRLLGRGFEAFF.

This clonotype showed up just a few times. The chain uses TRBV6-2 or TRBV6-3 and TRBJ1-5; 10 bases are a match to TRBD1. CDR3 length: 15 amino acids. With 6 bases clipped from V and 6 bases from J, the junction kept 8 bases outside the gene matches. Germline CDR1 reads MNHEY; CDR2 reads SVGEGT. CDR3 DNA: TGTGCCAGCAGCTACGGACAGGGGGTGGCTCAGCCCCAGCATTTT. Amino acids: CASSYGQGVAQPQHF.

The chain has TRBV3-1 and TRBJ2-3; 11 bases fit TRBD2. CDR1 LGHDT and CDR2 YNNKEL come from the germline V gene (reference sequence). The V segment lost 6 bases and the J segment 4 bases; nucleotides outside the gene matches: 9. The CDR3 contains 16 residues. CDR3 in DNA: TGTGCCAGCAGGTTGACTAGCGGGATGGGTTCAGATACGCAGTATTTT. This gives the protein CASRLTSGMGSDTQYF.

This clonotype turned up a few times. The chain couples TRBV5-1 to TRBJ1-1; D is unclear. This CDR3 contains 14 residues. V was trimmed by 3 bases and J by 0 bases, leaving 9 bases between them. Germline V gene data show CDR1 as SGHRS and CDR2 as YFSETQ. CDR3 nucleotide sequence: TGCGCCAGCAGCTCTTTAGGACTGAACACTGAAGCTTTCTTT. Its translation: CASSSLGLNTEAFF.

The V and J genes are TRBV20-1 and TRBJ2-7; no clear D. Germline V lookup: CDR1 DFQATT, CDR2 SNEGSKA (reference sequence). The CDR3 has 12 amino acids. V was clipped by 5 bases and J by 0 bases, with 8 bases between them. DNA for the CDR3: TGCAGTGCTCCCGACAACTCCTACGAGCAGTACTTC. Protein: CSAPDNSYEQYF.

Within the sample, this clonotype is medium-sized. This chain links TRBV29-1 with TRBJ2-1; 12 positions match TRBD1. The V and J ends lost 3 bases and 7 bases, in that order; junction bases with no gene match: 4. Germline loops: CDR1 SQVTM, CDR2 ANQGSEA. The CDR3 sequence is 14 residues long. The CDR3 spells CSVEGGQGANEQFF. DNA for the CDR3: TGCAGCGTTGAGGGGGGACAGGGGGCGAATGAGCAGTTCTTC.